This T cell receptor beta chain was recovered during a study of T cells in Graves' hyperthyroidism and ophthalmopathy. Study-wide points: Blood also contained most expanded thyroid clonotypes above 0.001.

CDR1 is SNHLY, CDR2 FYNNEI, per germline. After removal of 4 bases from V and 5 bases from J, the junction contained 6 bases not matched to a gene. The CDR3 contains 14 residues. This clonotype was observed a few times. Antigen unknown. The CDR3 regions of TCR beta were amplified from RNA transcripts. TCR CDR3 underwent first-round RT-PCR with the HTBI primer set. TCRdb re-analysed the multiplex PCR reads in MiXCR, keeping a single row per CDR3 protein. Altogether more than 300,000 distinct CDR3 sequences are present, about 15% being singletons, with the ten largest covering approximately 11%. The patients, who ranged from 18 to 65 in age, presented with newly diagnosed hyperthyroidism lasting under 2 months. Used for diagnoses were clinical symptoms, serum thyroxine and TRAb, thyroid ultrasound and orbital computed tomography.

The receptor comes from a woman in her fifties or sixties with Graves' hyperthyroidism. Sequenced input: blood. The V call is TRBV2, the J call TRBJ2-7, with TRBD2 matching over 9 bases. CDR3 in amino acids: CASSAAREGHEQYF. As DNA, the CDR3 is TGTGCCAGCAGTGCGGCGCGGGAGGGCCACGAGCAGTACTTC.